This T cell receptor beta chain was profiled in a study of response to subunit inactivated influenza vaccine. Each CDR3 protein gets one entry after TCRdb re-called the RT-PCR reads with MiXCR. The sample consists of under 500,000 distinct CDR3 sequences, about 10% of them appearing once. The CDR3 is 15 amino acids. The trim removed 2 bases at V and 0 bases at J, leaving 2 bases unmatched. In germline, CDR1 is MNHEY, CDR2 SMNVEV (reference sequence). This clonotype has a count of ten or more. This sequence joins TRBV27 and TRBJ2-7, with 9 bases aligning to TRBD2. The sample was PBMCs from blood, taken roughly 47 days after vaccination. This clonotype originated in a man aged 45 to 65 who received an inactivated influenza vaccine. The CDR3 protein is CASSLGLAPSYEQYF. The CDR3 DNA sequence: TGTGCCAGCAGTTTAGGACTAGCGCCCTCCTACGAGCAGTACTTC.